This T cell receptor beta chain was recovered during a study of blood T cell repertoires in COVID-19. In the authors' methods: Amplifying reference gene primers gave estimates of nucleated cell counts. Profiled with immunoSEQ multiplex PCR; TCRdb holds only in-frame clones, not every one. The V and J calls and clone size come from that table; D and trimming were worked out from the DNA. This table has over 200,000 clones, under 90% appearing once. Participants were aged about 18 to 89 years, lived in 24 US areas, and enrolled virtually. The CDR3 runs 16 residues. The V gene's germline CDR1 is LNHDA and CDR2 SQIVND (reference sequence). V lost 6 bases and J lost 2; bases outside the gene matches: 12.

This chain links TRBV19 with TRBJ2-7; 8 bases line up with TRBD1. Sequencing used PBMCs or T cells enriched from blood (not recorded which). The receptor was derived from a man between 60 and 70 years old who had recovered from COVID-19. CDR3 amino acids: CASRYRGEGQAYEQYF. CDR3 bases: TGTGCCAGTAGGTACCGGGGAGAGGGACAGGCCTACGAGCAGTACTTC.